This T cell receptor (beta chain) comes out of a study of T cells in Graves' hyperthyroidism and ophthalmopathy. Trimming left V 1 base short and J 4 bases short, with 13 bases between. Per the germline V gene, CDR1 is MNHEY and CDR2 is SVGAGI. There are 15 residues in the CDR3. Researchers amplified the TCR beta CDR3 regions from RNA transcripts. The primer set for the first-round RT-PCR of the TCR CDR3 was HTBI. TCRdb recomputed calls from the multiplex PCR reads with MiXCR, one row per CDR3 protein. This table holds 390,000 or so distinct CDR3 sequences, roughly 15% found once. General study points: Researchers found most expanded thyroid clonotypes above 0.001 in blood as well. Ophthalmopathy was separated from stable hyperthyroidism by a 13 V-J model.

In the ophthalmopathy cohort, Clinical Activity Score was at least 3, NOSPECS grade at least 4, and duration under 3 months. Lactation, pregnancy, other autoimmune disease or uncontrolled infection led to exclusion of patients. This clonotype has a count of ten or more. Its cognate antigen is unknown. The chain couples TRBV6-5 to TRBJ1-2; D gene ambiguous. The TCR originated in a man younger than 30 with Graves' ophthalmopathy. The sample consisted of blood. CDR3 in amino acids: CASSYYGRFGYGYTF. CDR3 in DNA: TGTGCCAGCAGTTACTATGGGCGGTTCGGCTATGGCTACACCTTC.